This passage covers 28 T cell receptor beta chains from one sample sequenced in a study of cytomegalovirus exposure and HLA in healthy donors. Vbeta (60) and Jbeta (13) primers were used in the PCR. Clones were sequenced by immunoSEQ multiplex PCR, and TCRdb holds only the in-frame ones, with some missing. The table shows roughly 150,000 clones, with around four fifths occurring only once. The source material was PBMCs. All receptors derive from a girl aged 2-10 years in good health and CMV-seropositive.

V is TRBV5-6 and J is TRBJ2-5, with D possibly being TRBD1 (5 bases). Germline assignment: CDR1 SGHDT and CDR2 YYEEEE. Trimming took off 0 bases at V and 4 bases at J, with 7 bases between the two ends. This CDR3 region has 13 residues. CDR3 sequence (DNA): TGTGCCAGCAGCTTGGGGGGCGGAGAGACCCAGTACTTC. As protein: CASSLGGGETQYF.

The V and J genes are TRBV7-8 and TRBJ2-1; no clear D gene. The CDR3 loop spans 17 amino acids. CDR1 is SGHVS, CDR2 FQNEAQ, per germline. Trimming took 3 bases from V and 3 from J, leaving 18 bases between them. Here the CDR3 DNA reads TGTGCCAGCAGCTTCGATGACCGGGTATCGAACTACAATGAGCAGTTCTTC. Protein: CASSFDDRVSNYNEQFF. Using reference TRBV7-8 and TRBJ2-1 for the parts outside the CDR3, the full variable domain is GAGVSQSPRYKVAKRGQDVALRCDPISGHVSLFWYQQALGQGPEFLTYFQNEAQLDKSGLPSDRFFAERPEGSVSTLKIQRTQQEDSAVYLCASSFDDRVSNYNEQFFGPGTRLTVL.

The chain combines TRBV28 with TRBJ1-1; no firm D call. V gave up 2 bases and J gave up 5 bases, with 3 bases separating them. The germline V gene encodes CDR1 MDHEN and CDR2 SYDVKM. CDR3 length: 11 amino acids. The CDR3 protein is CASSLRTEAFF. The CDR3 DNA reads as TGTGCCAGCAGTTTACGGACTGAAGCTTTCTTT.

The chain carries TRBV5-1 and TRBJ2-1; D is uncertain. CDR1 is SGHRS, CDR2 YFSETQ, per germline. V lost 3 bases, J lost 5 bases, and 6 bases lay in between. The CDR3 runs 12 residues. Here the CDR3 DNA reads TGCGCCAGCAGCTCCCGGGACAATGAGCAGTTCTTC. Its translation: CASSSRDNEQFF.

The chain has TRBV5-1 and TRBJ2-1, with 7 bases fitting TRBD2. V shed 0 bases, J shed 0 bases, and the junction held 6 bases outside the gene matches. Germline assignment: CDR1 SGHRS and CDR2 YFSETQ. The CDR3 is made up of 17 amino acids. The CDR3 protein is CASSLAPSGSSYNEQFF. For the CDR3, the DNA is TGCGCCAGCAGCTTGGCCCCTAGCGGCAGCTCCTACAATGAGCAGTTCTTC.

The rearrangement links TRBV4-1 to TRBJ2-2; the match to TRBD2 covers 14 bases. Germline trimming cut 4 bases from V and 4 bases from J; bases unmatched to any gene: 5. Germline CDR1 is MGHRA and CDR2 is YSYEKL. This CDR3 comprises 17 residues. This CDR3 reads CASSPGLAGAITGELFF. In DNA, the CDR3 is TGCGCCAGCAGCCCGGGACTAGCGGGAGCGATCACCGGGGAGCTGTTTTTT.

J is TRBJ2-3 and V is TRBV30, with D tentatively TRBD2 (5 bases). CDR3 length: 13 amino acids. Germline-derived CDR1 and CDR2 are GTSNPN and SVGIG (reference sequence). V was shortened by 4 bases and J by 4 bases, with 12 bases between the two germline ends. DNA for the CDR3: TGTGCCTGGAACAGCGGTGGGCCAGATACGCAGTATTTT. It codes for CAWNSGGPDTQYF.

J is TRBJ1-2 and V is TRBV19; 7 bases are shared with TRBD1. Trimming took 3 bases from V and 4 from J; bases not matched to a gene: 8. This CDR3 is 15 amino acids long. The germline V gene has CDR1 LNHDA and CDR2 SQIVND (reference sequence). CDR3 protein: CASSIPTGELYGYTF. The CDR3 DNA sequence: TGTGCCAGTAGTATCCCCACAGGGGAGCTCTATGGCTACACCTTC. The whole variable domain, remainder taken from reference TRBV19 and TRBJ1-2, is DGGITQSPKYLFRKEGQNVTLSCEQNLNHDAMYWYRQDPGQGLRLIYYSQIVNDFQKGDIAEGYSVSREKKESFPLTVTSAQKNPTAFYLCASSIPTGELYGYTFGSGTRLTVV.

This chain joins TRBV5-4 and TRBJ2-2; possibly TRBD2 for D (6 bases). Germline-derived CDR1 and CDR2 are SGHNT and YYREEE (reference sequence). Trimming pared 4 bases from V and 1 base from J, leaving 20 bases between. The CDR3 runs to 18 residues. The DNA of the CDR3 is TGTGCCAGCAGCCCCCTCCAGCGAGGAGGGCTGAACACCGGGGAGCTGTTTTTT. Translation: CASSPLQRGGLNTGELFF.

The chain links TRBV19 to TRBJ1-4, with D hard to call. CDR3 length equals 15 residues. The germline V gene has CDR1 LNHDA and CDR2 SQIVND (reference sequence). V shed 3 bases and J shed 8 bases, with 16 bases lying between them. The CDR3 loop is CASSIVDGAGEKLFF. CDR3 DNA: TGTGCCAGTAGTATTGTCGACGGAGCGGGGGAAAAACTGTTTTTT. The whole variable domain, remainder taken from reference TRBV19 and TRBJ1-4, is DGGITQSPKYLFRKEGQNVTLSCEQNLNHDAMYWYRQDPGQGLRLIYYSQIVNDFQKGDIAEGYSVSREKKESFPLTVTSAQKNPTAFYLCASSIVDGAGEKLFFGSGTQLSVL.

The gene calls are TRBV27 and TRBJ1-1, with D perhaps matching TRBD1 (5 bases). CDR1 and CDR2 (germline): MNHEY, SMNVEV (reference sequence). With 3 bases removed from V and 0 bases from J, the gap between germline ends came to 14 bases. This CDR3 comprises 16 residues. CDR3 sequence reads: CASSLVRVTMNTEAFF. The CDR3 DNA reads TGTGCCAGCAGTTTGGTCAGGGTTACTATGAACACTGAAGCTTTCTTT.

This clone was counted only a few times. The gene calls are TRBV5-6 and TRBJ2-7; TRBD2 matches at 13 bases. The CDR3 is 15 residues long. Trimming cost V 4 bases and J 2 bases; bases outside gene matches: 3. Germline V gives CDR1 SGHDT, CDR2 YYEEEE. For the CDR3, the DNA is TGTGCCAGCAGCGCCGGGACTAGCGGGACCTACGAGCAGTACTTC. Amino acids: CASSAGTSGTYEQYF.

This clone has ten or more counts. The CDR3 DNA sequence: TGTGCCAGCAGTGCAGGGAGCACAGATACGCAGTATTTT. Translation gives CASSAGSTDTQYF. V and J are TRBV6-4 and TRBJ2-3; D perhaps matches TRBD1 (5 bases). The CDR3 covers 13 residues. The V end lost 4 bases, the J end lost 0 bases, and 5 bases lay between the germline ends. Germline V CDR1 and CDR2: MRHNA, SNTAGT.

This chain connects TRBV2 to TRBJ2-3, with 7 bases lining up with TRBD2. V trimming: 2 bases; J trimming: 2 bases; junction bases outside the gene matches: 10. The CDR3 runs to 17 residues. Germline values: CDR1 SNHLY, CDR2 FYNNEI. CDR3 sequence reads: CASSEFLAEALTDTQYF. CDR3 coding DNA: TGTGCCAGCAGTGAATTCCTAGCGGAGGCGCTCACAGATACGCAGTATTTT.

The rearrangement links TRBV30 to TRBJ1-4; D unresolved. Trimming shortened V by 0 bases and J by 0 bases, and 8 bases separated the two germline ends. This CDR3 spans 15 amino acids. Germline V gene data show CDR1 as GTSNPN and CDR2 as SVGIG (reference sequence). In DNA form, the CDR3 reads TGTGCCTGGAGTGTTTTGAGGGCAACTAATGAAAAACTGTTTTTT. It is translated as CAWSVLRATNEKLFF.

The CDR3 nucleotides read TGCACCAGCAGCTACTTCCCCGAGAGATCTGGCTACACCTTC. Translating it yields CTSSYFPERSGYTF. The chain employs TRBV1 and TRBJ1-2. TRBV1 is annotated as a pseudogene. This CDR3 comprises 14 residues.

V and J are TRBV5-1 and TRBJ2-5; D is unclear. This CDR3 spans 12 amino acids. Trimming removed 5 bases at V and 5 bases at J, with 10 bases between. CDR1 is SGHRS and CDR2 is YFSETQ in the germline V gene. The CDR3 is CASRARVETQYF. DNA of the CDR3: TGCGCCAGCAGAGCCCGAGTTGAGACCCAGTACTTC.

The genes are TRBV2 and TRBJ1-2; D remains unclear. The V end was cut by 5 bases, the J end by 0 bases, with 16 bases between. This CDR3 has 16 amino acids. Germline V gene sequence: CDR1 SNHLY, CDR2 FYNNEI. CDR3 in DNA: TGTGCCAGCAGTTCAAGGCAGGATCCTCCTAACTATGGCTACACCTTC. Translating it yields CASSSRQDPPNYGYTF.

There are a few counts of this clone. This chain connects TRBV13 to TRBJ2-2, with 8 bases aligning to TRBD1. Germline V lookup: CDR1 PRHDT, CDR2 FYEKMQ (reference sequence). This CDR3 contains 16 residues. V dropped 2 bases and J dropped 5; count of bases not matched to a gene: 7. In DNA, the CDR3 is TGTGCCAGCAGCTTATTGCTCAGGGGGCGGACCGGGGAGCTGTTTTTT. Its translation: CASSLLLRGRTGELFF. The whole variable domain, filled in from reference TRBV13 and TRBJ2-2, reads AAGVIQSPRHLIKEKRETATLKCYPIPRHDTVYWYQQGPGQDPQFLISFYEKMQSDKGSIPDRFSAQQFSDYHSELNMSSLELGDSALYFCASSLLLRGRTGELFFGEGSRLTVL.

The sample holds a few counts of this clone. The genes are TRBV27 and TRBJ1-5; D is unresolved. V was shortened by 5 bases and J by 7 bases, with 18 bases between the two germline ends. CDR1 is MNHEY and CDR2 is SMNVEV in the germline V gene (reference sequence). This CDR3 has 15 amino acids. CDR3 in DNA: TGTGCCAGCAGTCCGACTCCCTACTTTGCACAGCCCCAGCATTTT. Translation: CASSPTPYFAQPQHF.

The chain combines TRBV30 with TRBJ2-1, with 9 bases that match TRBD1. Trimming at V came to 8 bases and at J to 5 bases, leaving 10 bases not matched to a gene. From germline, CDR1 is GTSNPN and CDR2 SVGIG (reference sequence). The CDR3 totals 14 residues. Here the CDR3 reads CAGLRDRDNNEQFF. As DNA, the CDR3 is TGTGCCGGACTCCGGGACAGGGATAACAATGAGCAGTTCTTC.

The chain employs TRBV27 and TRBJ2-7; 8 nucleotides agree with TRBD2. Germline V gene lookup returns CDR1 MNHEY and CDR2 SMNVEV (reference sequence). CDR3 length: 14 residues. The V gene end was trimmed by 4 bases and the J gene end by 3 bases; junction bases not matched to a gene: 5. DNA of the CDR3: TGTGCCAGCAGTTATAGCGGGACGCTCTACGAGCAGTACTTC. Translating gives CASSYSGTLYEQYF.

V gene TRBV6-1 combines with J gene TRBJ1-2; D not certain. The CDR3 consists of 14 residues. Germline lookup yields CDR1 MNHNS and CDR2 SASEGT. Trimming cost V 10 bases and J 6 bases, with 21 bases left between them. DNA of the CDR3: TGTGCCATCCAGTCCGGCGGGGAATCAAATGGCTACACCTTC. This translates into CAIQSGGESNGYTF.

This chain joins TRBV2 and TRBJ1-4; D not certain. The germline V gene has CDR1 SNHLY and CDR2 FYNNEI. This CDR3 is 11 amino acids long. V was clipped by 7 bases and J by 8 bases, with 8 bases between them. The CDR3 protein is CASTTREKLFF. CDR3 DNA: TGTGCCAGCACCACCAGGGAAAAACTGTTTTTT.

This chain connects TRBV27 to TRBJ2-5; possibly TRBD2 for D (5 bases). CDR1 is MNHEY and CDR2 is SMNVEV in the germline V gene (reference sequence). The V gene lost 0 bases and the J gene lost 1 base, with 9 bases spanning the gap. This CDR3 is 15 amino acids long. The DNA of the CDR3 is TGTGCCAGCAGTTTATCGCTAGCCGTCCAAGAGACCCAGTACTTC. Protein: CASSLSLAVQETQYF.

The chain is built from TRBV6-1 and TRBJ1-2, with 11 nucleotides matching TRBD1. This CDR3 comprises 14 residues. Germline CDR1 is MNHNS and CDR2 is SASEGT. The V gene end was trimmed by 8 bases and the J gene end by 3 bases; junction bases not matched to a gene: 5. CDR3 in DNA: TGTGCCAGCGGGGACAGGGGGGTAGACTATGGCTACACCTTC. It encodes CASGDRGVDYGYTF.

The chain uses TRBV11-2 and TRBJ2-5, with 9 bases lining up with TRBD1. Germline assignment: CDR1 SGHAT and CDR2 FQNNGV. After removal of 1 base from V and 5 bases from J, the junction contained 8 bases not matched to a gene. The CDR3 consists of 16 residues. The DNA of the CDR3 is TGTGCCAGCAGCTTAGTCCGGGGACAGGGCGGCGAGACCCAGTACTTC. Translated, it gives CASSLVRGQGGETQYF.

The V call is TRBV30, the J call TRBJ2-2; D might be TRBD1 (6 bases). Trimming removed 2 bases from V and 3 bases from J, with 10 bases in between. This CDR3 has 14 amino acids. The germline gives CDR1 GTSNPN, CDR2 SVGIG (reference sequence). The CDR3 is CAWSQGIDTGELFF. The CDR3 coding sequence is TGTGCCTGGAGTCAGGGGATTGACACCGGGGAGCTGTTTTTT.